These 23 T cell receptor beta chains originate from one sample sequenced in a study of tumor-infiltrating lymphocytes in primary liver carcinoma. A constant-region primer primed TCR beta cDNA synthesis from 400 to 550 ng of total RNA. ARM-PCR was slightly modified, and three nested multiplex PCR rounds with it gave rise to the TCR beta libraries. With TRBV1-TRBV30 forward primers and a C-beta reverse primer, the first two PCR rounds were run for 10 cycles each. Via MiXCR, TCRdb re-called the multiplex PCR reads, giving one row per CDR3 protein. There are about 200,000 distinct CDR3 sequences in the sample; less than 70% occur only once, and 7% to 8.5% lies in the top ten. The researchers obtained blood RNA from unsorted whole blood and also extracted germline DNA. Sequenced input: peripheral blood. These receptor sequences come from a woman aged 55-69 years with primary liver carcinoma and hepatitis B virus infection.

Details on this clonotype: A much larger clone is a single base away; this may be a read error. DNA for the CDR3: TGTGCCAGCATTTTAATACCGGACAAGGGAAGGATGGTCTTC. Protein product: CASILIPDKGRMVF. This chain joins TRBV6-1 and TRBJ2-1; possibly TRBD1 for D (5 bases). The CDR3 runs 14 residues. The germline gives CDR1 MNHNS, CDR2 SASEGT.

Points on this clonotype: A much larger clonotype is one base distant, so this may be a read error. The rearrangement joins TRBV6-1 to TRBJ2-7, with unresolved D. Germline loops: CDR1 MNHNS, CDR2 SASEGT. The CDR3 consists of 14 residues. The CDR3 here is CASRKWAVPYERYF. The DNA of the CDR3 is TGTGCCAGCAGAAAATGGGCCGTGCCCTACGAGCGGTACTTC.

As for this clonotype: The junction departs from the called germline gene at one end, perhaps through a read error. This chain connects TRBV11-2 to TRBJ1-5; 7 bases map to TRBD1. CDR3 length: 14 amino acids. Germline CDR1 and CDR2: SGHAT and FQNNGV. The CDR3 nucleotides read TGTGCCAGCAGCCTAGACAAGGGGGCCCAGCCCCAGCATTTT. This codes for CASSLDKGAQPQHF.

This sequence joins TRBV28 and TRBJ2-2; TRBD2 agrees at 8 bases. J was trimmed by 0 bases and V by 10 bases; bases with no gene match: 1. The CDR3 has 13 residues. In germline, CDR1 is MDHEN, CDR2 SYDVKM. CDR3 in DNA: TGTGCCATACTAGCGGCGAACACCGGGGAGCTGTTTTTT. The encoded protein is CAILAANTGELFF.

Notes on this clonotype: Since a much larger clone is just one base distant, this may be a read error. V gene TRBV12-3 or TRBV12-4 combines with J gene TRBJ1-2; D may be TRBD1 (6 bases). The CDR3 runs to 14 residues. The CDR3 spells CVSARSGGLSGYTF. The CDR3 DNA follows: TGTGTCAGTGCTCGTTCCGGGGGGCTCAGTGGCTACACCTTC.

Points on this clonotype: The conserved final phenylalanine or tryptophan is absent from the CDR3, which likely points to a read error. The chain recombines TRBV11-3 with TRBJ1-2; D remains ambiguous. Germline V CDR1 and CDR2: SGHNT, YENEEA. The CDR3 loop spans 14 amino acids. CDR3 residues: CTSSLATVLDGYTL. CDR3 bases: TGTACCAGCAGCTTAGCGACGGTTCTTGATGGCTACACCTTG.

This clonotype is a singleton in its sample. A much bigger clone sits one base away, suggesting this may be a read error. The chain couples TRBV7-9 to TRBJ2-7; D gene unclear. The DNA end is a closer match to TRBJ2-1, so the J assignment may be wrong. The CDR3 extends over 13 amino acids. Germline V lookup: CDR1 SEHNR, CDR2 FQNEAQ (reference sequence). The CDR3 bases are TGTGCCAGCAGCCGACTTACCCCCTACGAGCAGTTCTTC. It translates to CASSRLTPYEQFF.

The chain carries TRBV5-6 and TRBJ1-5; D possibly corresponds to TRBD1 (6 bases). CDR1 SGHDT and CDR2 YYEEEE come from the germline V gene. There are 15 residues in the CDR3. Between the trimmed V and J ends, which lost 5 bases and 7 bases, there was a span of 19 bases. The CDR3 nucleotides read TGTGCCAGCAGTAAAGGACAGTCCTCAGGGCAGCCCCAGCATTTT. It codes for CASSKGQSSGQPQHF.

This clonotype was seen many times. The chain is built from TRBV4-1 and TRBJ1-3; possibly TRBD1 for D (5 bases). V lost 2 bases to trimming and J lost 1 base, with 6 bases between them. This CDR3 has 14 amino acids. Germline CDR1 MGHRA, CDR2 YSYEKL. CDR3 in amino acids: CASSQQGSGNTIYF. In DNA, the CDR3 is TGCGCCAGCAGCCAACAGGGTTCTGGAAACACCATATATTTT.

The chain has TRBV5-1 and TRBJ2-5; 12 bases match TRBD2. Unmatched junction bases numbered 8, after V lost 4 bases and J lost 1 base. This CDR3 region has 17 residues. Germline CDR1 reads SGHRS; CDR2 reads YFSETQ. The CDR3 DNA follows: TGCGCCAGCAGCCCGCCCGGGACTAGCGGGTCCCAAGAGACCCAGTACTTC. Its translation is CASSPPGTSGSQETQYF.

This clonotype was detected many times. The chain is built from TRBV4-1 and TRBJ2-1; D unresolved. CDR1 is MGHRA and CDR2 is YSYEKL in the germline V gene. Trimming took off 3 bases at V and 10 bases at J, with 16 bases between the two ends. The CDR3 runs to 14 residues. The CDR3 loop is CASSHLHKSDEQFF. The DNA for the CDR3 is TGCGCCAGCAGCCATCTTCACAAGTCCGACGAGCAGTTCTTC.

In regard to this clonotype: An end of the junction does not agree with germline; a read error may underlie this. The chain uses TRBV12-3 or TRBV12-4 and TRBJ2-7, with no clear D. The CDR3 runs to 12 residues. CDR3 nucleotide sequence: TGTTCCAGCAGTTCAAGGGTCCACAAGCAGTACTTC. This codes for CSSSSRVHKQYF.

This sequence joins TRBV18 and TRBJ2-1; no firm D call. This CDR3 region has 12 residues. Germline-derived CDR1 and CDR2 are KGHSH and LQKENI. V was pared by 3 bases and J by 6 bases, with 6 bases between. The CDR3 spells CASSPSGNEQFF. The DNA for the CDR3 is TGTGCCAGCTCACCGTCCGGCAATGAGCAGTTCTTC.

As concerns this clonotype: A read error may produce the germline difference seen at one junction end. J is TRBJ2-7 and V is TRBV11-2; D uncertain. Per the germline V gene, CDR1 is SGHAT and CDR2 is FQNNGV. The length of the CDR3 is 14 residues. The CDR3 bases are TGCGCCAGCAGCTCGGGCGGACGGTCCTACGAGCAGTATTTC. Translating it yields CASSSGGRSYEQYF.

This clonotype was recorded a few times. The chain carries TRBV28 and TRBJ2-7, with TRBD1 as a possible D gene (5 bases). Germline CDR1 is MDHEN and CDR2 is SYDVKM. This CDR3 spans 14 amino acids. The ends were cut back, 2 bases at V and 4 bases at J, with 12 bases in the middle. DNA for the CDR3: TGTGCCAGCAGTTTACCAGGGTCGAGGTACGAGCAGTACTTC. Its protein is CASSLPGSRYEQYF.

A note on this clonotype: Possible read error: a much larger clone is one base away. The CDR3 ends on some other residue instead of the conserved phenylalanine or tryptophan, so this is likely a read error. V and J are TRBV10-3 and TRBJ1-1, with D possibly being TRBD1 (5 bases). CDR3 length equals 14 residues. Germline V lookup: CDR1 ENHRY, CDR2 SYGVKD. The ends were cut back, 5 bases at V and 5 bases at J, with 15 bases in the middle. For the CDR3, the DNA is TGTGCCATCAGTCGGGACTCGCGACAAACTGAAGCTTTCTCT. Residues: CAISRDSRQTEAFS.

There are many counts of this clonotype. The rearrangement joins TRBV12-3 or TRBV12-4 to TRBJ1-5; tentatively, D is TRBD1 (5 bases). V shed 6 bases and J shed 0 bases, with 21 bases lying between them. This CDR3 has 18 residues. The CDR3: CASSLEPGLQYSNQPQHF. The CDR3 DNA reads TGTGCCAGCAGCCTAGAACCGGGACTACAGTATAGCAATCAGCCCCAGCATTTT.

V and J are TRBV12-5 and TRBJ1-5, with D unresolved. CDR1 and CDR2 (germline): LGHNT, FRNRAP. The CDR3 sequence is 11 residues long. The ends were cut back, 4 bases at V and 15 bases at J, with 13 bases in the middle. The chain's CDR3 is CASGSGQSPHF. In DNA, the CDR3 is TGTGCTAGTGGTTCGGGTCAGTCCCCGCATTTT.

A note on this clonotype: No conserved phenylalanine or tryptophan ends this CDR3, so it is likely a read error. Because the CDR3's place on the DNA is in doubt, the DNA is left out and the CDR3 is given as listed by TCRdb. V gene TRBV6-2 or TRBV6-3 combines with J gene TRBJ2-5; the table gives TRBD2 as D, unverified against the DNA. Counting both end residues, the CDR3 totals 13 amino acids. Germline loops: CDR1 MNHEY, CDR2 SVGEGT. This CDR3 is CASIRTSSGTQNS.

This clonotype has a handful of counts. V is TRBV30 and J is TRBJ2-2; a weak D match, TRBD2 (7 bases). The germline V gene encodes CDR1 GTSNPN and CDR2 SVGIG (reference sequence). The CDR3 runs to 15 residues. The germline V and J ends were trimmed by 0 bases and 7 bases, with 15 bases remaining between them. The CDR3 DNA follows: TGTGCCTGGAGTGTACGTCGGGGGGCGGGCGGGGAGCTGTTTTTT. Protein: CAWSVRRGAGGELFF.

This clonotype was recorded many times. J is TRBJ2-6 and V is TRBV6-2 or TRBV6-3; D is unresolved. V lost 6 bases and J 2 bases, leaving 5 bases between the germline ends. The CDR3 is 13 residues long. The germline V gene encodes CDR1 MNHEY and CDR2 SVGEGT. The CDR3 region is CASSRTGANVLTF. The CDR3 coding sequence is TGTGCCAGCAGCCGAACTGGGGCCAACGTCCTGACTTTC.

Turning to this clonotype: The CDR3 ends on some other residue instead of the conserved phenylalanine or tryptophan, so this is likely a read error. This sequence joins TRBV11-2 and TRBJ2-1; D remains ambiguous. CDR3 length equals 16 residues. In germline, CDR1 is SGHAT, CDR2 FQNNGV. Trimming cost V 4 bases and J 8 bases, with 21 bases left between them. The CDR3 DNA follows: TGTGCCAGCAGCTCCCGCTTTTTAGGGAAATACGATGAGCAGTTCCTA. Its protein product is CASSSRFLGKYDEQFL.

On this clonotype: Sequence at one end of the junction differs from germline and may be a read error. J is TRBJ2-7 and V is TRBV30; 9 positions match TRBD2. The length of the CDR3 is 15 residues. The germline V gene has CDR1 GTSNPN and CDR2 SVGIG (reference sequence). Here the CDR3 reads CAWSVSSGGYYELYF. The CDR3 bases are TGTGCCTGGAGTGTATCGAGCGGGGGGTACTACGAGCTGTACTTT. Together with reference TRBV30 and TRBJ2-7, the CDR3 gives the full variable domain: SQTIHQWPATLVQPVGSPLSLECTVEGTSNPNLYWYRQAAGRGLQLLFYSVGIGQISSEVPQNLSASRPQDRQFILSSKKLLLSDSGFYLCAWSVSSGGYYELYFGPGTRLTVT.